This TCR beta chain emerged from a study of regulatory T cells in long-lasting Graves disease. Study-wide points: Segments TRBV28, TRBJ1-2 and TRBJ2-5 showed preferential usage in persistent disease. Patients whose Graves' disease persisted exhibited lower TCR diversity than those newly diagnosed.

Time point described: newly diagnosed GD, antithyroid drugs for less than 3 months. The TCR library was made from RNA that had been extracted from PBMCs in TRIzol. The peripheral blood volume drawn was 8 to 9.5 milliliters, and it was collected into EDTA tubes. This CDR3 region has 15 residues. Germline loops: CDR1 PRHDT, CDR2 FYEKMQ (reference sequence). V was shortened by 2 bases and J by 6 bases, with 13 bases between the two germline ends. Building the TCR beta libraries relied on iRepertoire HTBI primers, and CDR3 regions underwent Arm-PCR. TCRdb recomputed calls from the multiplex PCR reads with MiXCR, one row per CDR3 protein. The table lists 390,000 or so distinct CDR3 sequences, approximately 10% of them singletons, with under 20% in the top ten. On this clonotype itself: Antigen unknown.

The sample also formed part of further work on T cells in Graves' hyperthyroidism and ophthalmopathy. That paper adds: A model of 13 V-J pairs discriminated ophthalmopathy from stable hyperthyroidism.

The rearrangement joins TRBV13 to TRBJ2-2; D remains unclear. Material: peripheral blood mononuclear cells (PBMCs), obtained at new diagnosis, from a patient treated with antithyroid drugs. The sequence was obtained from a woman aged 18 to 35 with Graves disease. CDR3 residues: CASSLRGGGAGELFF. In nucleotides, the CDR3 is TGTGCCAGCAGCTTAAGAGGTGGTGGGGCCGGGGAGCTGTTTTTT.